The present TCR beta chain was sequenced within a study of OX40 agonist ivuxolimab in advanced cancers. In terms of the full investigation: Ivuxolimab, which targeted the costimulatory receptor OX40 (CD134), was an agonistic, fully human IgG2 monoclonal antibody. Intravenous ivuxolimab was administered to patients every 2 weeks at six dose levels: 0.01, 0.1, 0.3, 1.5, 3 and 10 mg/kg. Of the roughly 53 patients in dose escalation, some 20 had hepatocellular carcinoma, some 15 had melanoma, 9 had renal cell carcinoma and 9 had head and neck cancer. A male proportion of around 80% and a mean age of around 60 years, ranging from 23 to 79, were recorded for the dose-escalation cohort. Patients were allowed to have had prior anti-PD-1, anti-PD-L1 or anti-CTLA-4 therapy, and approximately 40% of the dose-escalation patients had been treated with checkpoint inhibitors. Partial responses occurred in three dose-escalation patients: two with cutaneous melanoma and one with hepatocellular carcinoma. The point of sequencing TCRbeta in the periphery was to test whether ivuxolimab changed TCR sequence diversity and drove clonal T-cell expansion. The paper describes the monotherapy dose-escalation part (N ≈ 52 patients) of the phase I trial of ivuxolimab.

For sequencing of the TCRbeta CDR3 region, genomic DNA was extracted from the sorted cells. TCRbeta CDR3 regions were sequenced using the immunoSEQ Assay. The table comes from immuneACCESS by way of TCRdb, which keeps in-frame sequences with V and J called. Part of the clones is missing from these tables; in studies checked, under half for an unresolved V gene and the rest for unknown reasons. Across this sample there are under 65,000 clones, with around 84% seen only once. Of the sample, about 2.2% falls within the top ten clones. Overall study results and their limits: Low levels of normalized T-cell clonal expansion were also seen in some nonresponding patients. In the 0.1-3.0 mg/kg groups, partial responders had among the lowest normalized peripheral clonal expansion, particularly in CD8+ T cells. After ivuxolimab, CD8+ T cells had more expanded clones than CD4+ T cells on average. At doses of 0.1 to 3.0 mg/kg, clonal expansion of both CD4+ and CD8+ T cells in blood was seen between baseline and week 6. Antigen specificity was not determined for the clonally expanded peripheral T cells.

As for this clone: It lacks a known antigen. Within one base of it there is no much larger clone, and no base qualities were kept.

The CDR3 starts with the cysteine, ends with the phenylalanine, and has 14 residues. The entry retains the CDR3 DNA only, 42 bases that are in frame from base 1. V loses 6 bases, J loses 0 bases, and the germline ends lie 12 bases apart. CDR1 and CDR2, looked up from the germline V gene, are SQVTM and ANQGSEA. Patients with a history of autoimmune disease or receiving systemic immunosuppression were excluded from the trial. Peripheral blood for TCR sequencing was drawn from every dose cohort at baseline, at cycle 4 day 1 and at cycle 7 day 1. The samples were taken from a phase I, first-in-human, multicenter, open-label dose-escalation trial of ivuxolimab. Adults with locally advanced or metastatic melanoma, renal cell, hepatocellular, or head and neck squamous cell carcinoma were enrolled in the trial. Before TCR sequencing, CD4+ and CD8+ T cells were separately sorted from peripheral blood.

The clonotype comes from an adult with an advanced solid tumor such as melanoma, head and neck, liver or kidney cancer. Sequenced material: CD4+ or CD8+ T cells sorted from blood, taken in a trial of the OX40 agonist ivuxolimab. The sequence links TRBV29-1 to TRBJ1-5; TRBD1 is perhaps the D gene, given 5 matching bases. Here the CDR3 is given as CSVKGVDSNQPQHF. In nucleotides, the sequence is TGCAGCGTCAAAGGGGTAGATAGCAATCAGCCCCAGCATTTT.